Below, 5 T cell receptor beta chains from the same sample are listed, as sequenced in a study of blood T cell repertoires in COVID-19. The method was immunoSEQ multiplex PCR; TCRdb's version includes in-frame clones alone and lacks a portion of them. The sample yields 320,000 or so clones, about 87% seen once. Material: PBMCs or T cells enriched from blood (not recorded which). These receptors all stem from a man younger than 40 who had recovered from COVID-19.

This clone came up once. The chain couples TRBV6-6 to TRBJ2-5; possibly TRBD1 for D (5 bases). The CDR3 covers 14 residues. Trimming stripped 10 bases from V and 5 bases from J, with 20 bases between. The germline V gene has CDR1 MNHNY and CDR2 SVGAGI (reference sequence). The CDR3 reads CANDDFPKGETQYF. The CDR3 DNA follows: TGTGCCAACGACGACTTTCCCAAGGGGGAGACCCAGTACTTC.

J is TRBJ1-6 and V is TRBV7-8; the D gene is possibly TRBD1 (6 bases). Trimming removed 5 bases at V and 5 bases at J, with 10 bases between. The CDR3 spans 14 residues. Germline V gene lookup returns CDR1 SGHVS and CDR2 FQNEAQ. CDR3 bases: TGTGCCAGCAGCCCGCGGACAGATAATTCACCCCTCCACTTT. The encoded protein is CASSPRTDNSPLHF.

The genes are TRBV3-1 (or the pseudogene TRBV3-2) and TRBJ2-1, with D maybe TRBD2 (5 bases). Trimming shortened V by 7 bases and J by 4 bases, and 8 bases separated the two germline ends. CDR3 length: 12 residues. The V gene's germline CDR1 is LGHDT and CDR2 YNNKEL (reference sequence). CDR3 region: CASIGEYNEQFF. DNA of the CDR3: TGTGCCAGCATCGGGGAATACAATGAGCAGTTCTTC.

V and J are TRBV5-1 and TRBJ2-1; tentative D call: TRBD2 (6 bases). Trimming stripped 4 bases from V and 7 bases from J, with 9 bases between. The CDR3 length is 12 residues. The germline V gene encodes CDR1 SGHRS and CDR2 YFSETQ. CDR3 region: CASSRGTNEQFF. The CDR3 DNA is TGCGCCAGCAGCCGGGGGACTAATGAGCAGTTCTTC.

CDR3 loop: CAWTLSGEQYF. Here the CDR3 DNA reads TGTGCCTGGACTCTATCGGGCGAGCAGTACTTC. The chain recombines TRBV30 with TRBJ2-7; D unclear. This CDR3 is 11 amino acids long. Germline V gene data show CDR1 as GTSNPN and CDR2 as SVGIG (reference sequence). The V and J ends lost 4 bases and 6 bases respectively, with 10 bases between them.